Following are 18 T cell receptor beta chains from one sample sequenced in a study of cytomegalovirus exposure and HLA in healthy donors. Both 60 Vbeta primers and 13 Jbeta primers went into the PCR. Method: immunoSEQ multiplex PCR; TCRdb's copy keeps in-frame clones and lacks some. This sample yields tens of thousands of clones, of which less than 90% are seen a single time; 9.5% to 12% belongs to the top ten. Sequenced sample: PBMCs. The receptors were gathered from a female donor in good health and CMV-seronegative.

The CDR3 here is CASSHTGRVRTDTQYF. For the CDR3, the DNA is TGTGCCAGCAGCCATACAGGGCGGGTACGCACAGATACGCAGTATTTT. The rearrangement uses TRBV7-3 and TRBJ2-3, with a tentative D call TRBD1 (6 bases). V was trimmed by 5 bases and J by 1 base, leaving 16 bases between them. Looked up from germline, CDR1 is SGHTA and CDR2 is FQGTGA. This CDR3 has 16 residues.

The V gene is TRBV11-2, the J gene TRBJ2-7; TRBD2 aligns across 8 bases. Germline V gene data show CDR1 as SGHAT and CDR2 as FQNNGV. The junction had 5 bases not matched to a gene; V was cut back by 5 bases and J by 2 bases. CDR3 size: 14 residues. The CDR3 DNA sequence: TGTGCCAGCAGCGGACTAGCTGTGCCCTACGAGCAGTACTTC. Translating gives CASSGLAVPYEQYF.

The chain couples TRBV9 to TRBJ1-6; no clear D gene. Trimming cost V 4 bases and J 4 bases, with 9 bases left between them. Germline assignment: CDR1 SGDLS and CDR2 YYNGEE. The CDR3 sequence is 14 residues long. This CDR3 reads CASSRRSYNSPLHF. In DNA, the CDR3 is TGTGCCAGCAGCCGACGGAGTTATAATTCACCCCTCCACTTT. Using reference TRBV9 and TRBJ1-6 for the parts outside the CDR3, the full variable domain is DSGVTQTPKHLITATGQRVTLRCSPRSGDLSVYWYQQSLDQGLQFLIQYYNGEERAKGNILERFSAQQFPDLHSELNLSSLELGDSALYFCASSRRSYNSPLHFGNGTRLTVT.

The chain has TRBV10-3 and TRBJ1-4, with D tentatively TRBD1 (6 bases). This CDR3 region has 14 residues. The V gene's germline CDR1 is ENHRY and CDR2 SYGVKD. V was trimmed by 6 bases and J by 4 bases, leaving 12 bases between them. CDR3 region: CAIRPTGINEKLFF. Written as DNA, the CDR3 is TGTGCCATCAGGCCGACAGGAATTAATGAAAAACTGTTTTTT.

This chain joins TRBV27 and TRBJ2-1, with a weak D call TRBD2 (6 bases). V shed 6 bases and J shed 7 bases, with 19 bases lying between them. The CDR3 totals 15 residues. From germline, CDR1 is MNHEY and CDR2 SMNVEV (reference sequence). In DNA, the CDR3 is TGTGCCAGCAGCCTCGCCGGGAGATTGCCTAATGAGCAGTTCTTC. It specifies CASSLAGRLPNEQFF.

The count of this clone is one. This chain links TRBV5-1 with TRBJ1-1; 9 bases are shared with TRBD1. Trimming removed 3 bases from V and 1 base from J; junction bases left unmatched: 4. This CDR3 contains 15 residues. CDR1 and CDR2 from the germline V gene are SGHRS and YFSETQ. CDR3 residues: CASSYGTGSNTEAFF. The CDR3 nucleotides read TGCGCCAGCAGCTATGGGACAGGGTCGAACACTGAAGCTTTCTTT.

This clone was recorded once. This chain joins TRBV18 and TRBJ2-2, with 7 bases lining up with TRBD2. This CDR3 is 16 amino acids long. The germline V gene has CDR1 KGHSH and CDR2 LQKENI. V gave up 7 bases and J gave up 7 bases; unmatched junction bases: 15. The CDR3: CASLPSAGEWSGELFF. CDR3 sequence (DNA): TGTGCCAGCTTACCTTCTGCGGGGGAGTGGAGCGGGGAGCTGTTTTTT.

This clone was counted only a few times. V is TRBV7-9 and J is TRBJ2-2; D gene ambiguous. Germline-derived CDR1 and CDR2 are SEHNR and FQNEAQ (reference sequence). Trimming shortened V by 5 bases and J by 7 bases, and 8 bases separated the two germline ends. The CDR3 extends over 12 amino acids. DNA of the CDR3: TGTGCCAGCAGCCCTGAGTTCGGGGAGCTGTTTTTT. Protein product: CASSPEFGELFF.

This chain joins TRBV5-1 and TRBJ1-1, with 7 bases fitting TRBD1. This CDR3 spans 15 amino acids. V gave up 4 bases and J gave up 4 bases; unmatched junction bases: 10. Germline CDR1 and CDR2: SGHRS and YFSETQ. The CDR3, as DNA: TGCGCCAGCAGCCCCCCGGCAGGGGGTACCACTGAAGCTTTCTTT. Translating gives CASSPPAGGTTEAFF.

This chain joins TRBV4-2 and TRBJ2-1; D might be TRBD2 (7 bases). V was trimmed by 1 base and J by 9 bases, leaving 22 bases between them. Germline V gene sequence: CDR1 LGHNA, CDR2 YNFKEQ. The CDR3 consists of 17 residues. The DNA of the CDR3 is TGTGCCAGCAGCCAAGCCCCAGAAGGGGGGGGGTATCGTGAGCAGTTCTTC. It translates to CASSQAPEGGGYREQFF.

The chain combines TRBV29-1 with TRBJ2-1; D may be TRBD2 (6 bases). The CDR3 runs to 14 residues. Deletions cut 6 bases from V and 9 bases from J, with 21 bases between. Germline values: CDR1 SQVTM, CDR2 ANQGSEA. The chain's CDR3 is CSVSGLVALGEQFF. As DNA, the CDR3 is TGCAGCGTATCGGGACTTGTCGCGCTGGGTGAGCAGTTCTTC.

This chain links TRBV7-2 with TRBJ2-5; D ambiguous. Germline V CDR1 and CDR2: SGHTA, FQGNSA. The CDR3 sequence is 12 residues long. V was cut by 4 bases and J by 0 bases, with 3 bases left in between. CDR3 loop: CASSSYQETQYF. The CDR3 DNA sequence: TGTGCCAGCAGCTCATACCAAGAGACCCAGTACTTC.

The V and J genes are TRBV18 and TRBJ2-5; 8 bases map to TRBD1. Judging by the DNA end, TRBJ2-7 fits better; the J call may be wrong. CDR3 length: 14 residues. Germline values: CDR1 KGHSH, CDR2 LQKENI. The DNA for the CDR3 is TGTGCCAGCTCCCAATCAGGGGGCGGGAACGAGCAGTACTTC. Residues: CASSQSGGGNEQYF.

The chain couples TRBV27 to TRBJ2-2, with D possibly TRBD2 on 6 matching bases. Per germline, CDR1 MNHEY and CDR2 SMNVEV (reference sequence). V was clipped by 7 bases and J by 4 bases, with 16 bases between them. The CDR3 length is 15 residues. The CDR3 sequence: CASTPGLASTGELFF. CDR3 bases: TGTGCCAGCACCCCCGGGCTAGCGAGCACCGGGGAGCTGTTTTTT.

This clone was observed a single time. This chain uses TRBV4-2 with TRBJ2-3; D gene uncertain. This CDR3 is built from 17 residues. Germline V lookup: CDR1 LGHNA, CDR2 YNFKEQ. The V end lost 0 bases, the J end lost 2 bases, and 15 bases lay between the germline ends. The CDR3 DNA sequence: TGTGCCAGCAGCCAAGATCGTGGCGGAGCAAACACAGATACGCAGTATTTT. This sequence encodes CASSQDRGGANTDTQYF.

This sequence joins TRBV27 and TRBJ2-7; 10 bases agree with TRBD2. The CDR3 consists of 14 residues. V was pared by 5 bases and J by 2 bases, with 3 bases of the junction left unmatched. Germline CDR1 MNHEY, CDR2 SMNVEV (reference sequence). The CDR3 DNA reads TGTGCCAGCAGTCGACTAGCGGGTCCCTACGAGCAGTACTTC. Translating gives CASSRLAGPYEQYF.

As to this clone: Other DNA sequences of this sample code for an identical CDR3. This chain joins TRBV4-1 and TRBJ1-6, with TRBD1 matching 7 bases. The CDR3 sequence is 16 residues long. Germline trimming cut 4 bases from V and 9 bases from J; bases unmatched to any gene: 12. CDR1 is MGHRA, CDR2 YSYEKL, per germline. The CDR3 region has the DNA TGCGCCAGCAGCCCCCCTCGACAGGGCGAGGGTTCACCCCTCCACTTT. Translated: CASSPPRQGEGSPLHF.

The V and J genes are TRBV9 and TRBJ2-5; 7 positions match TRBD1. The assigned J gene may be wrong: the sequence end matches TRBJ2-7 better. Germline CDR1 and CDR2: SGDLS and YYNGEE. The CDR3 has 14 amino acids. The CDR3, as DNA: TGTGCCAGCAGCGCCGGGACAGCAACCTACGAGCAGTACTTC. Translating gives CASSAGTATYEQYF.